This entry concerns a single T cell receptor beta chain. The target antigen is unknown. CDR1 and CDR2 (germline): LGHNA, YSLEER. This CDR3 comprises 13 residues. V was clipped by 3 bases and J by 4 bases; unmatched bases: 0. The data were obtained in a study of T-cell reconstitution after alpha-beta-depleted transplantation in children. Findings and caveats of the study: One year post-transplant, T-cell counts and diversity were largely derived from T cells produced anew.

This sample's TCRbeta library carried unique molecular identifier barcodes. TCRdb passed the PCR reads through MiXCR, listing each CDR3 protein once. Of roughly 340,000 distinct CDR3 sequences in the sample, roughly 16% were seen once. The source material was PBMCs, mostly from graft donor cells, sampled 360 days after TCRalphabeta/CD19-depleted stem cell transplant. This chain joins TRBV4-3 and TRBJ2-3, with TRBD1 matching over 8 bases. The clonotype was recovered from a male patient between 2 and 15 years old who had a stem cell transplant for acute lymphoblastic leukemia, so the T cells may come from the graft donor. The CDR3, as DNA: TGCGCCAGCAGCCAGACAGGGGCAGATACGCAGTATTTT. It is translated as CASSQTGADTQYF.